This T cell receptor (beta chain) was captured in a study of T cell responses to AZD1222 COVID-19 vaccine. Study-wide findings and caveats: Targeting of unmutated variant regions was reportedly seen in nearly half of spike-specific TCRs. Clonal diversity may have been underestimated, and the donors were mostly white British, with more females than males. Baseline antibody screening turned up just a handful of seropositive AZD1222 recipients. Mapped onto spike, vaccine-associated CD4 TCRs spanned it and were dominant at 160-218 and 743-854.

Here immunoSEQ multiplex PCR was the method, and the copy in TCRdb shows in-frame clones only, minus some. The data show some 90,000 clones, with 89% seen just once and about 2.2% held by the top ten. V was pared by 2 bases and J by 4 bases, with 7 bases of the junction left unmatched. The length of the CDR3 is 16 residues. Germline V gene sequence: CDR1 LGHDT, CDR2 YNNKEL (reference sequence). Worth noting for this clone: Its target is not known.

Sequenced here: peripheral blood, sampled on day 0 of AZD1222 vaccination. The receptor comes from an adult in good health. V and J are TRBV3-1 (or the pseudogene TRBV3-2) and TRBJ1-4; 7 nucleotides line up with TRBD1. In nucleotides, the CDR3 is TGTGCCAGCAGCCAATCACGAGGGGGCTATAATGAAAAACTGTTTTTT. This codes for CASSQSRGGYNEKLFF.